These 3 T cell receptor beta chains originate from one sample sequenced in a study of blood T cell repertoires in COVID-19. Libraries were prepared by immunoSEQ multiplex PCR; TCRdb keeps only in-frame clonotypes and omits some of them. Here the sample spans about 140,000 clones, 80% being singletons. The sample was peripheral blood. The receptors originated from a man aged 65 to 79 who had recovered from COVID-19.

This clone has just one count. This rearrangement joins TRBV29-1 to TRBJ2-1; D gene unclear. The CDR3 consists of 10 residues. Trimming pared 5 bases from V and 10 bases from J, leaving 9 bases between. The germline CDR1 and CDR2 sequences are SQVTM and ANQGSEA. This CDR3 reads CSVLSGEQFF. The CDR3 nucleotides are TGCAGCGTTTTATCCGGGGAGCAGTTCTTC.

The rearrangement uses TRBV10-3 and TRBJ2-3; D gene uncertain. The CDR3 spans 13 residues. Trimming took off 3 bases at V and 1 base at J, with 5 bases between the two ends. Germline loops: CDR1 ENHRY, CDR2 SYGVKD. In DNA, the CDR3 is TGTGCCATCAGTGAATCGGGCACAGATACGCAGTATTTT. Protein: CAISESGTDTQYF.

This rearrangement joins TRBV5-1 to TRBJ2-7; 7 positions agree with TRBD1. V was clipped by 4 bases and J by 5 bases; unmatched bases: 9. The CDR3 runs to 14 residues. Germline assignment: CDR1 SGHRS and CDR2 YFSETQ. The CDR3 DNA reads as TGCGCCAGCAGCGGGACAGTGGCGGGCGACGAGCAGTACTTC. It specifies CASSGTVAGDEQYF.